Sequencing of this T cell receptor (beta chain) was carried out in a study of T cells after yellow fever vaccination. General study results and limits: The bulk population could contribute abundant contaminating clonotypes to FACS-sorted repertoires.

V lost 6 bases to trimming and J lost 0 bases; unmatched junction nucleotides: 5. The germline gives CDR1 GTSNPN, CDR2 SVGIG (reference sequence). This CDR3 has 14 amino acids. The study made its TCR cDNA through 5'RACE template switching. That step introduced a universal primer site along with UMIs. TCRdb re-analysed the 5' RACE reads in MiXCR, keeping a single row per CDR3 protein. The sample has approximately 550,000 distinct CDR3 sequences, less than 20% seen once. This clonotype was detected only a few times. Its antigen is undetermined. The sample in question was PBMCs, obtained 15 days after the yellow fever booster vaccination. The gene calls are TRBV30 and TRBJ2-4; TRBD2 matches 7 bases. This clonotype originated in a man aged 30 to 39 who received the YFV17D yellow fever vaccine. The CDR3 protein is CACQRDLAKNIQYF. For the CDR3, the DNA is TGTGCCTGCCAGCGGGATCTAGCCAAAAACATTCAGTACTTC.